One sample yielded the 15 T cell receptor beta chains listed below, sequenced in a study of blood T cell repertoires in COVID-19. Measured with immunoSEQ multiplex PCR; TCRdb has only the in-frame clones, and not every one. There are about 190,000 clones in the sample; about 82% occur only once, and 4.5% to 7% lies in the top ten. Material for sequencing was PBMCs or T cells enriched from blood (not recorded which). These TCRs come from a man in his forties with acute COVID-19.

This clone was counted a few times. V is TRBV5-6 and J is TRBJ1-5, with no clear D. V gave up 5 bases and J gave up 3 bases, with 9 bases separating them. Germline V gives CDR1 SGHDT, CDR2 YYEEEE. This CDR3 has 13 residues. This CDR3 is CASSRSHNQPQHF. The CDR3 bases are TGTGCCAGCAGTAGGAGCCACAATCAGCCCCAGCATTTT. The entire variable domain, with the rest obtained from reference TRBV5-6 and TRBJ1-5, is as follows: DAGVTQSPTHLIKTRGQQVTLRCSPKSGHDTVSWYQQALGQGPQFIFQYYEEEERQRGNFPDRFSGHQFPNYSSELNVNALLLGDSALYLCASSRSHNQPQHFGDGTRLSIL.

V is TRBV27 and J is TRBJ1-2; tentative D call: TRBD1 (6 bases). Trimming took off 5 bases at V and 5 bases at J, with 18 bases between the two ends. CDR1 is MNHEY and CDR2 is SMNVEV in the germline V gene (reference sequence). The CDR3 is 15 residues long. The CDR3 is CASSPSQGLVYGYTF. DNA for the CDR3: TGTGCCAGCAGTCCGTCACAGGGATTGGTATATGGCTACACCTTC.

This clone was detected only once. This rearrangement joins TRBV19 to TRBJ2-7, with 8 bases identical to TRBD2. Trimming at V came to 1 base and at J to 3 bases, leaving 8 bases not matched to a gene. The CDR3 loop spans 16 amino acids. Looked up from germline, CDR1 is LNHDA and CDR2 is SQIVND (reference sequence). CDR3 nucleotides: TGTGCCAGTAGTATAGCAGGCGGGAGGCCTGGCTACGAGCAGTACTTC. Its protein is CASSIAGGRPGYEQYF.

The chain is built from TRBV29-1 and TRBJ1-1; no reliable D call. The germline V gene encodes CDR1 SQVTM and CDR2 ANQGSEA. The CDR3 is made up of 13 amino acids. V was trimmed by 4 bases and J by 6 bases, leaving 15 bases between them. The CDR3 reads CSVAQQIKPEAFF. Written as DNA, the CDR3 is TGCAGCGTTGCCCAACAGATAAAGCCTGAAGCTTTCTTT.

The chain combines TRBV5-5 with TRBJ1-5; no firm D call. The CDR3 length is 14 residues. V lost 0 bases and J 5 bases, leaving 9 bases between the germline ends. CDR1 SGHKS and CDR2 YYEKEE come from the germline V gene (reference sequence). The CDR3 DNA sequence: TGTGCCAGCAGCTTGGACAGCCTTTATCAGCCCCAGCATTTT. It encodes CASSLDSLYQPQHF.

The chain has TRBV6-4 and TRBJ2-2, with 8 bases fitting TRBD2. From germline, CDR1 is MRHNA and CDR2 SNTAGT. J lost 0 bases, V lost 8 bases, and 5 bases had no gene match. CDR3 length: 15 amino acids. CDR3 region: CASRRLATNTGELFF. The CDR3 DNA sequence: TGTGCCAGCCGCCGACTAGCGACGAACACCGGGGAGCTGTTTTTT.

The gene calls are TRBV4-1 and TRBJ2-3, with TRBD1 matching 7 bases. V was pared by 1 base and J by 0 bases, with 4 bases of the junction left unmatched. Germline assignment: CDR1 MGHRA and CDR2 YSYEKL. This CDR3 has 16 amino acids. The CDR3 bases are TGCGCCAGCAGCCAAGGACAGGGACGGAGCACAGATACGCAGTATTTT. Protein: CASSQGQGRSTDTQYF.

DNA of the CDR3: TGTGCCAGCAGTTTTGGGAGTGAGGGCTATAATTCACCCCTCCACTTT. Protein sequence: CASSFGSEGYNSPLHF. The rearrangement uses TRBV28 and TRBJ1-6; no reliable D call. The CDR3 is made up of 16 amino acids. V lost 3 bases, J lost 3 bases, and 12 bases lay in between. Germline CDR1 reads MDHEN; CDR2 reads SYDVKM.

For the CDR3, the DNA is TGTGCCACCAGTGATTCGAGGACAGGGGTAGCGTACGGCTACACCTTC. Encoded protein: CATSDSRTGVAYGYTF. The V gene is TRBV24-1, the J gene TRBJ1-2, with 9 bases matching TRBD1. The CDR3 contains 16 residues. CDR1 and CDR2 from the germline V gene are KGHDR and SFDVKD. V was pared by 2 bases and J by 8 bases, with 11 bases of the junction left unmatched.

The rearrangement links TRBV9 to TRBJ1-6, with 7 bases lining up with TRBD1. This CDR3 has 16 amino acids. CDR1 is SGDLS and CDR2 is YYNGEE in the germline V gene. Trimming cost V 3 bases and J 3 bases; bases outside gene matches: 6. The DNA of the CDR3 is TGTGCCAGCAGCGGCCCCGGGACAGTCTATAATTCACCCCTCCACTTT. It yields the protein CASSGPGTVYNSPLHF.

The V call is TRBV6-5, the J call TRBJ1-5; D possibly corresponds to TRBD1 (6 bases). The CDR3 is 15 residues long. Germline loops: CDR1 MNHEY, CDR2 SVGAGI. V was cut by 0 bases and J by 7 bases, with 13 bases left in between. CDR3 in amino acids: CASSYSKGVGQPQHF. CDR3 DNA: TGTGCCAGCAGTTACTCGAAGGGGGTTGGGCAGCCCCAGCATTTT.

The J gene is TRBJ2-3, the V gene TRBV5-1; D remains ambiguous. The V end lost 4 bases, the J end lost 4 bases, and 16 bases lay between the germline ends. Per germline, CDR1 SGHRS and CDR2 YFSETQ. The CDR3 totals 15 residues. The DNA for the CDR3 is TGCGCCAGCAGCGACGGCAGCCGAGGTCCAGATACGCAGTATTTT. Its protein product is CASSDGSRGPDTQYF.

The J gene is TRBJ1-6, the V gene TRBV28; 8 nucleotides agree with TRBD1. The germline gives CDR1 MDHEN, CDR2 SYDVKM. The CDR3 has 13 amino acids. Trimming removed 8 bases from V and 10 bases from J; junction bases left unmatched: 7. This chain's CDR3 is CASFDRGGSPLHF. The CDR3 DNA sequence: TGTGCCAGCTTCGACAGGGGAGGATCACCCCTCCACTTT. Full variable domain (missing parts from reference TRBV28 and TRBJ1-6): DVKVTQSSRYLVKRTGEKVFLECVQDMDHENMFWYRQDPGLGLRLIYFSYDVKMKEKGDIPEGYSVSREKKERFSLILESASTNQTSMYLCASFDRGGSPLHFGNGTRLTVT.

This clone has a single count. This chain connects TRBV6-5 to TRBJ1-2; TRBD1 is a possible D gene (6 bases). CDR1 MNHEY and CDR2 SVGAGI come from the germline V gene. Between the trimmed V and J ends, which lost 0 bases and 6 bases, there was a span of 11 bases. CDR3 length: 14 amino acids. CDR3 loop: CASSYSGGQNGYTF. The CDR3 DNA follows: TGTGCCAGCAGTTACTCGGGGGGGCAGAATGGCTACACCTTC.

This sequence joins TRBV28 and TRBJ1-4; unclear D gene. Germline CDR1 is MDHEN and CDR2 is SYDVKM. Trimming took 2 bases from V and 7 from J, leaving 14 bases between them. The CDR3 is made up of 15 amino acids. In DNA, the CDR3 is TGTGCCAGCAGTTTAAGGAGGGTTGGAATTGAAAAACTGTTTTTT. It encodes CASSLRRVGIEKLFF.